The present TCR beta chain was sequenced within a study of the immune and genomic landscape of osteosarcoma. This CDR3 has 12 residues. The V and J ends lost 3 bases and 10 bases respectively, with 10 bases between them. In germline, CDR1 is MNHNS, CDR2 SASEGT. With regard to this clone: Its antigen is unknown.

The table came from immunoSEQ multiplex PCR; TCRdb's copy has only in-frame clones and leaves some out. The sample includes some 10,000 clones, about two thirds seen only once; the top ten take around 19%. Study observations and caveats: Productive clonality stayed low overall, though C3 exceeded C1. Four or five cases had a single hyperexpanded clone dominating the repertoire, all with fewer than 100 T-cell clonotypes.

Osteosarcoma specimens were post-treatment primary, local recurrence and metastasis tumors from poor-prognosis patients. The clonotype originates from a human donor with osteosarcoma. The sequenced sample consisted of osteosarcoma tumor tissue from the lung. The rearrangement uses TRBV6-1 and TRBJ2-1; D is uncertain. CDR3 in amino acids: CASSDLSWEQFF. CDR3 nucleotide sequence: TGTGCCAGCAGTGACCTGAGTTGGGAGCAGTTCTTC.